This is a list of T cell receptor beta chains from one sample in a study of cytomegalovirus exposure and HLA in healthy donors. Profiling relied on immunoSEQ multiplex PCR, and the TCRdb table lists in-frame clones only, not all of them. The sample shows about 130,000 clones, around 8.5% of them seen only once. Material: PBMCs. Receptors were obtained from a man between 35 and 55 years old in good health and CMV-seronegative. The CDR3 runs from the conserved cysteine through the conserved F or W. Fields, in order: V gene, D gene, clone size, J gene, CDR3 DNA, CDR3 protein. The D gene is left open where the match is weak. Some rows mark clone size as missing; the rest say once, few, many or name a class of expanded clone.

v_call: TRBV6-5
d_call: -
clone_size: -
j_call: TRBJ1-1
cdr3_nt: TGTGCCAGCAGTGAGGGGACACAGAACACTGAAGCTTTCTTT
cdr3_aa: CASSEGTQNTEAFF

v_call: TRBV5-5
d_call: -
clone_size: -
j_call: TRBJ1-3
cdr3_nt: TGTGCCAGCGGAGCCCCGGGTGCTGGAAACACCATATATTTT
cdr3_aa: CASGAPGAGNTIYF

v_call: TRBV19
d_call: -
clone_size: few
j_call: TRBJ2-5
cdr3_nt: TGTGCCAGTAGTATAGGCAGCCAAGAGACCCAGTACTTC
cdr3_aa: CASSIGSQETQYF

v_call: TRBV6-5
d_call: TRBD1
clone_size: few
j_call: TRBJ1-1
cdr3_nt: TGTGCCAGCTCTGACAGGGGGGGGTACACTGAAGCTTTCTTT
cdr3_aa: CASSDRGGYTEAFF

v_call: TRBV15
d_call: -
clone_size: -
j_call: TRBJ1-6
cdr3_nt: TGTGCCACCAGCAGAGATCCAGTCGGAGATAATTCACCCCTCCACTTT
cdr3_aa: CATSRDPVGDNSPLHF

v_call: TRBV15
d_call: -
clone_size: -
j_call: TRBJ1-2
cdr3_nt: TGTGCCACCAGCACAGGGGAATTCGGTGGCTACACCTTC
cdr3_aa: CATSTGEFGGYTF

v_call: TRBV5-4
d_call: -
clone_size: -
j_call: TRBJ1-1
cdr3_nt: TGTGCCAGCAGCCCCGGTCGAAGTATGAACACTGAAGCTTTCTTT
cdr3_aa: CASSPGRSMNTEAFF

v_call: TRBV11-2
d_call: TRBD2
clone_size: -
j_call: TRBJ2-1
cdr3_nt: TGTGCCAGCAGCTTAAACCCCAGCGGGGGTGAGCAGTTCTTC
cdr3_aa: CASSLNPSGGEQFF

v_call: TRBV9
d_call: TRBD2
clone_size: -
j_call: TRBJ2-7
cdr3_nt: TGTGCCAGCAGCCCCAGGGACTACCGAGGCGAGCAGTACTTC
cdr3_aa: CASSPRDYRGEQYF

v_call: TRBV5-4
d_call: TRBD1
clone_size: few
j_call: TRBJ1-6
cdr3_nt: TGTGCCAGCAGCGCGGGACAGTCTAATTCACCCCTCCACTTT
cdr3_aa: CASSAGQSNSPLHF

v_call: TRBV4-3
d_call: TRBD2
clone_size: -
j_call: TRBJ2-5
cdr3_nt: TGCGCCAGCAGCCAGGTAGCGGGGGGCTCGGAGACCCAGTACTTC
cdr3_aa: CASSQVAGGSETQYF

v_call: TRBV27
d_call: TRBD1
clone_size: few
j_call: TRBJ1-2
cdr3_nt: TGTGCCAGCAGTTCTGGGACAGCCTGGGGCTATGGCTACACCTTC
cdr3_aa: CASSSGTAWGYGYTF

v_call: TRBV18
d_call: -
clone_size: -
j_call: TRBJ2-7
cdr3_nt: TGTGCCAGCTCACCACCGGGGGGAAATAGAGAGCAGTACTTC
cdr3_aa: CASSPPGGNREQYF

v_call: TRBV7-9
d_call: -
clone_size: -
j_call: TRBJ2-3
cdr3_nt: TGTGCCAGCAGCCTACAGGTCCCAGCGAGCACAGATACGCAGTATTTT
cdr3_aa: CASSLQVPASTDTQYF

v_call: TRBV7-8
d_call: -
clone_size: -
j_call: TRBJ1-5
cdr3_nt: TGTGCCAGCAGCTTGGGGGGGGAGGGGCCCCAGCATTTT
cdr3_aa: CASSLGGEGPQHF

v_call: TRBV21-1
d_call: -
clone_size: -
j_call: TRBJ2-5
cdr3_nt: -
cdr3_aa: CASSKVGSGAPETQYF

v_call: TRBV28
d_call: TRBD1
clone_size: few
j_call: TRBJ2-2
cdr3_nt: TGTGCCAGCAGTTCTCTAAATTTGGACAGGGCCACGAACACCGGGGAGCTGTTTTTT
cdr3_aa: CASSSLNLDRATNTGELFF

v_call: TRBV6-5
d_call: TRBD1
clone_size: few
j_call: TRBJ1-2
cdr3_nt: TGTGCCAGCAGTCTGGGACAGGGAATCTATGGCTACACCTTC
cdr3_aa: CASSLGQGIYGYTF

v_call: TRBV4-3
d_call: -
clone_size: few
j_call: TRBJ1-1
cdr3_nt: TGCGCCAGCAGCCCACGTGGAGGGGGGGGGAACACTGAAGCTTTCTTT
cdr3_aa: CASSPRGGGGNTEAFF

v_call: TRBV5-4
d_call: TRBD1
clone_size: few
j_call: TRBJ2-7
cdr3_nt: TGTGCCAGCAGCATGGCCGGGACAGGTTCCTACGAGCAGTACTTC
cdr3_aa: CASSMAGTGSYEQYF

v_call: TRBV15
d_call: -
clone_size: -
j_call: TRBJ1-1
cdr3_nt: TGTGCCACCAGCAGGCCCCAGGGAGGCAAAACTGAAGCTTTCTTT
cdr3_aa: CATSRPQGGKTEAFF

v_call: TRBV6-5
d_call: TRBD2
clone_size: -
j_call: TRBJ2-7
cdr3_nt: TGTGCCAGCAGTTACTACGGGGGGAGCTCCTACGAGCAGTACTTC
cdr3_aa: CASSYYGGSSYEQYF

v_call: TRBV28
d_call: TRBD1
clone_size: -
j_call: TRBJ2-4
cdr3_nt: TGTGCCAGCAGGGAAGGAGACAGGGGTACCAAAAACATTCAGTACTTC
cdr3_aa: CASREGDRGTKNIQYF

v_call: TRBV2
d_call: -
clone_size: -
j_call: TRBJ1-6
cdr3_nt: TGTGCCAGCAGTGACCTACCCGGGGTAGGTAATTCACCCCTCCACTTT
cdr3_aa: CASSDLPGVGNSPLHF

v_call: TRBV30
d_call: -
clone_size: -
j_call: TRBJ2-7
cdr3_nt: TGTGCCTGGAGTGTAGGGGGAACCTACGAGCAGTACTTC
cdr3_aa: CAWSVGGTYEQYF

v_call: TRBV11-3
d_call: TRBD1
clone_size: -
j_call: TRBJ2-1
cdr3_nt: TGTGCCAGCAGCCCAAACCCGGGACAGGGGTCCTACAATGAGCAGTTCTTC
cdr3_aa: CASSPNPGQGSYNEQFF

v_call: TRBV2
d_call: -
clone_size: -
j_call: TRBJ1-3
cdr3_nt: TGTGCCAGCAGTGCTTCGGTACCCTCTGGAAACACCATATATTTT
cdr3_aa: CASSASVPSGNTIYF

v_call: TRBV2
d_call: TRBD1
clone_size: few
j_call: TRBJ1-2
cdr3_nt: TGTGCCAGAGGACAGGGGGGCTATGGCTACACCTTC
cdr3_aa: CARGQGGYGYTF

v_call: TRBV28
d_call: -
clone_size: many
j_call: TRBJ2-3
cdr3_nt: TGTGCCAGCAGTTCCCCGGCCTGGGACAAGAGGGATACGCAGTATTTT
cdr3_aa: CASSSPAWDKRDTQYF

v_call: TRBV4-2
d_call: -
clone_size: -
j_call: TRBJ2-1
cdr3_nt: TGTGCCAGCAGCCAAGAATACCAGGGTGTTGGCAATGAGCAGTTCTTC
cdr3_aa: CASSQEYQGVGNEQFF

v_call: TRBV28
d_call: -
clone_size: few
j_call: TRBJ1-1
cdr3_nt: TGTGCCAGCAGCTCCACTATTCCCAACACTGAAGCTTTCTTT
cdr3_aa: CASSSTIPNTEAFF

v_call: TRBV11-2
d_call: -
clone_size: few
j_call: TRBJ2-7
cdr3_nt: TGTGCCAGCAGCCACTCGGGACAAACTTACGAGCAGTACTTC
cdr3_aa: CASSHSGQTYEQYF

v_call: TRBV6-1
d_call: -
clone_size: -
j_call: TRBJ1-1
cdr3_nt: TGTGCCAGCAGTGAATATGGAGATGCGAGGCACACTGAAGCTTTCTTT
cdr3_aa: CASSEYGDARHTEAFF

v_call: TRBV5-1
d_call: TRBD1
clone_size: -
j_call: TRBJ1-1
cdr3_nt: TGCGCCAGCAGGGATACAGGGGAAATTACTGAAGCTTTCTTT
cdr3_aa: CASRDTGEITEAFF

v_call: TRBV29-1
d_call: TRBD1
clone_size: -
j_call: TRBJ1-3
cdr3_nt: TGCAGCGCTGGGACAGGGAGTCTCTCTGGAAACACCATATATTTT
cdr3_aa: CSAGTGSLSGNTIYF

v_call: TRBV5-1
d_call: TRBD1
clone_size: few
j_call: TRBJ2-7
cdr3_nt: TGCGCCAGCAGCTTGGCGACAGGGGGTAGAGCCGAGCAGTACTTC
cdr3_aa: CASSLATGGRAEQYF

v_call: TRBV7-9
d_call: -
clone_size: few
j_call: TRBJ1-2
cdr3_nt: TGTGCCAGCAGTTTAACATTCTATGGCTACACCTTC
cdr3_aa: CASSLTFYGYTF

v_call: TRBV19
d_call: TRBD2
clone_size: few
j_call: TRBJ2-1
cdr3_nt: TGTGCCAGTAGTAGGGCTAGCGGGGGGGCCTACAATGAGCAGTTCTTC
cdr3_aa: CASSRASGGAYNEQFF

v_call: TRBV28
d_call: -
clone_size: few
j_call: TRBJ1-1
cdr3_nt: TGTGCCAGCGAGCGGGGAACTGAAGCTTTCTTT
cdr3_aa: CASERGTEAFF

v_call: TRBV6-1
d_call: -
clone_size: few
j_call: TRBJ2-3
cdr3_nt: TGTGCCAGCAGTGAAGCTTATCTACCCGAGGCCACAGATACGCAGTATTTT
cdr3_aa: CASSEAYLPEATDTQYF

v_call: TRBV11-3
d_call: TRBD2
clone_size: -
j_call: TRBJ2-5
cdr3_nt: TGTGCCAGCAGCGCAGGGACTAGAGGACAAGAGACCCAGTACTTC
cdr3_aa: CASSAGTRGQETQYF

v_call: TRBV6-1
d_call: -
clone_size: -
j_call: TRBJ1-1
cdr3_nt: TGTGCCAGCAGTGACCCCTGGGGCCCTGAAGCTTTCTTT
cdr3_aa: CASSDPWGPEAFF

v_call: TRBV7-6
d_call: -
clone_size: few
j_call: TRBJ2-7
cdr3_nt: TGTGCCAGCAGCCCACTAAACTCCTACGAGCAGTACTTC
cdr3_aa: CASSPLNSYEQYF

v_call: TRBV5-3
d_call: TRBD1
clone_size: -
j_call: TRBJ1-5
cdr3_nt: TGTGCCAGAAGCTTAGACCTGGGACAGCCCAATCAGCCCCAGCATTTT
cdr3_aa: CARSLDLGQPNQPQHF

v_call: TRBV7-2
d_call: -
clone_size: few
j_call: TRBJ2-6
cdr3_nt: TGTGCCAGCAGCTTAGGCAGGTCTGGGGCCAACGTCCTGACTTTC
cdr3_aa: CASSLGRSGANVLTF

v_call: TRBV27
d_call: -
clone_size: -
j_call: TRBJ2-7
cdr3_nt: TGTGCCAGCAGTTTATCACTTGAGACAGGCTCCTACGAGCAGTACTTC
cdr3_aa: CASSLSLETGSYEQYF